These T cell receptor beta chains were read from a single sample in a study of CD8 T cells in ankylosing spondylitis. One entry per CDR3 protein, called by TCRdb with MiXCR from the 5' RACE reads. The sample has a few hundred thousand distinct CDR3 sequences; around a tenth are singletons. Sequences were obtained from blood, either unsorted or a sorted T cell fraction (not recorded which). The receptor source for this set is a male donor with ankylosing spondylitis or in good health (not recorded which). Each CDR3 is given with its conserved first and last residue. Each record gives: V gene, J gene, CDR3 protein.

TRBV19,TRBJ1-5,CASSTGTARYSNQPQHF
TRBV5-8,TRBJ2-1,CASSQRDNEQFF
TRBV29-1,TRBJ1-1,CSGQNTEAFF
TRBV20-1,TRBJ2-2,CSARLTGGTGELFF
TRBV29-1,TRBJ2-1,CSVTGQSYYNEQFF
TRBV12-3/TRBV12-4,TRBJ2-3,CASSLSGGSQYF
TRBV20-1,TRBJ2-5,CSAEPGLAGQETQYF
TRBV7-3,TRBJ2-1,CASSLTPLAGNEQFF
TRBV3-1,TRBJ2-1,CASSPKGGRSSYNEQFF
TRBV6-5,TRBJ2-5,CASSYYAGRQETQYF
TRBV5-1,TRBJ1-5,CASSQEGTAHQPQHF
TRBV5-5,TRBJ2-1,CASSLESSILNEQFF
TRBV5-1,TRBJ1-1,CASSRIRAEVDTEAFF
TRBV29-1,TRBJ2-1,CSVAPQTSGKVNEQFF
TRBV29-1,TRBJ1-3,CSAGTRSGNTIYF
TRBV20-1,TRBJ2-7,CSASPDSSGWQYF
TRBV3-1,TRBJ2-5,CASSQDRDRGYQETQYF
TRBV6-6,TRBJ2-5,CASGQARQETQYF
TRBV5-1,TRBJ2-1,CASNQQGYEQFF
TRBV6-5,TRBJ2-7,CASSSGPMVGQYF
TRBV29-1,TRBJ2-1,CSVDPTGISEQFF
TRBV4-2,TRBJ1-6,CASSQGTVPTSPLHF
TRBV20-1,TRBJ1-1,CSAPSPGNTEAFF
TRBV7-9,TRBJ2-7,CASSGLAGGDEQYF
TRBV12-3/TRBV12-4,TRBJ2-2,CASSPDGSGRMNTGELFF
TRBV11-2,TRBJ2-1,CASREPGLAGLNEQFF
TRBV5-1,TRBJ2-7,CASSPGGGTLPAGYEQYF
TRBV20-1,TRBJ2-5,CSARAGGGNPLEYF
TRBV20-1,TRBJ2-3,CSARRATSGRDTQYF
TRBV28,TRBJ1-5,CASSLPGNNQPQHF
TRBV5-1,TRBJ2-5,CASSLASTQETQYF
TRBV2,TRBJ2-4,CASRRGAKNIQYF
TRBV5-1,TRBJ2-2,CASSFDGSGTGELFF
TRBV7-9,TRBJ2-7,CASSSGTGGGEQYF
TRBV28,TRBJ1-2,CASSFSDRVGGYTF
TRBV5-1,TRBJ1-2,CASSLSGAEGYTF
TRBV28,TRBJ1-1,CASSRWASPAFF
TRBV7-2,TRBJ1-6,CASSPADRRNSPLHF
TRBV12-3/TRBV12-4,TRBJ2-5,CASRLEGRRRTQYF
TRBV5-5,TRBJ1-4,CASSLGAGSNEKLFF
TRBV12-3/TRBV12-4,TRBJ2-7,CASSSGQGEQYF
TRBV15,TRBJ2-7,CATSREYQIGTGSGEQYF
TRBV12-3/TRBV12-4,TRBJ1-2,CASSFRRDFYGYTF
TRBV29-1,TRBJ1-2,CSVEASGSYGYTF
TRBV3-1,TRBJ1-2,CASSQVAAVGGYTF
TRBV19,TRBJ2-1,CASSIRPTSGLRMHEQFF
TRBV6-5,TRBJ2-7,CASSYSSEQYF
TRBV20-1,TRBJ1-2,CSASGQGIRGYTF
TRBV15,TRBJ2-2,CATSRDLQGVSTGELFF